Sequencing of this T cell receptor (beta chain) was carried out in a study of blood T cell repertoires in COVID-19. Study as a whole: Sites across the United States, Italy and Spain contributed samples from acute and convalescent COVID-19. PBMCs, B-cell-depleted T cells, or T cells provided the cDNA or gDNA that made up the material.

As handled by the study authors: Using reference gene primer amplification, nucleated cell counts were estimated. Profiled with immunoSEQ multiplex PCR; TCRdb holds only in-frame clones, not every one. V and J calls and clone size are given by that table; D and trimming were obtained from the DNA. This table holds roughly 63,000 clones, about 73% found once. The junction had 4 bases not matched to a gene; V was cut back by 3 bases and J by 2 bases. Germline lookup yields CDR1 KGHSH and CDR2 LQKENI. This CDR3 is built from 15 residues. Sequencing was performed on peripheral blood. The receptor was isolated from an elderly woman with acute or convalescent COVID-19. The chain uses TRBV18 and TRBJ2-7; 10 nucleotides line up with TRBD1. As DNA, the CDR3 is TGTGCCAGCTCACCTGCGACAGGGGGCACCTACGAGCAGTACTTC. Translation: CASSPATGGTYEQYF.